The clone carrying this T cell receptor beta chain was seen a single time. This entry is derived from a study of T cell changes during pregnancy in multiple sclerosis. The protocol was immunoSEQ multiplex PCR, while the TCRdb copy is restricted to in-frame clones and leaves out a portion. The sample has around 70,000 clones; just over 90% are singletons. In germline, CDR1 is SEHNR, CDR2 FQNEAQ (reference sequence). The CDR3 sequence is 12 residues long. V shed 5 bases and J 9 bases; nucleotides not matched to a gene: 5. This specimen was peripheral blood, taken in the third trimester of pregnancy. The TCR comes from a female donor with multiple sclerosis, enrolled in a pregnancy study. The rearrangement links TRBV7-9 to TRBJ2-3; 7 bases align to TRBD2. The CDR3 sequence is CASSPMGGTQYF. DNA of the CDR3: TGTGCCAGCAGCCCAATGGGAGGGACGCAGTATTTT.